This TCR beta chain was retrieved from a study of blood T cell repertoires in COVID-19 (dated by TCRdb to 2020 to 2022). As for the study more broadly: Collaborator samples came from the United States, Italy and Spain and covered acute and convalescent phases of COVID-19. Samples came from the ongoing ImmuneRACE study (first 160 participants) plus 1,254 subjects from 6 global collaborators. The repertoires were released in a freely available public database intended as a resource for research on the immune response to SARS-CoV-2. The prospective study material was composed of cDNA or gDNA derived from T cells, B-cell-depleted T cells, or PBMCs. Where available, HLA class I and class II types were obtained from metadata supplied by the sample provider rather than from assay-based typing. The dataset comprised deeply sampled blood TCRbeta repertoires from subjects exposed to, actively infected with, or recovered from COVID-19. Nearly every sample came with metadata listing a de-identified subject ID, COVID-19 status, age in years and sex. The full study reports these points: Clinical and demographic metadata were provided uncurated, with the amount varying by source and participant.

Collaborating institutions collected whole blood in K2EDTA tubes following their own protocols. Collaborator samples were shipped for TCRbeta analysis as frozen whole blood, isolated PBMCs, or DNA extracted from either sample type. Via the germline V gene, CDR1 is MNHEY and CDR2 SVGEGT. V is pared back by 4 bases and J by 6 bases, with 15 bases lying between the germline termini. From the cysteine through the phenylalanine, the CDR3 covers 14 amino acids. The kept DNA is CDR3 alone, 42 bases in frame from the first base. Turning to this clone: Its binding antigen is unknown. No qualities accompany the bases; no much larger clone lies one base away.

The immunoSEQ Assay, a bias-controlled multiplex PCR, was used to amplify TCRbeta CDR3 regions from genomic DNA. Turning to the authors' computational methods: The number of nucleated cells in each sample was estimated by amplification of reference gene primers within the assay. To quantify the absolute abundance of each unique TCRbeta CDR3 rearrangement, sequence reads were collapsed and filtered. Productive Simpson clonality was computed per sample as the square root of Simpson's diversity index over productive rearrangements. The table was pulled from immuneACCESS by TCRdb, which kept in-frame rearrangements only. Such tables lose some clones; where checked, under half of the loss comes from unresolved V genes, and the rest has no known cause. V and J calls and clone size are as listed in that table; D and trimming were resolved from the DNA. Present in this sample are approximately 63,000 clones, roughly 90% of which were seen just once. The ten largest clonotypes hold around 5.5% of the sample.

This TCR was sampled from a man at least 80 years old in a cohort sampled during active COVID-19. The chain is made from TRBV6-2 or TRBV6-3 and TRBJ1-2; the D gene assignment is ambiguous. Sequenced material: peripheral blood. The DNA sequence is given as TGTGCCAGCAGTTTGGGGAGCGTCTGGGATGGCTACACCTTC. It specifies CASSLGSVWDGYTF.